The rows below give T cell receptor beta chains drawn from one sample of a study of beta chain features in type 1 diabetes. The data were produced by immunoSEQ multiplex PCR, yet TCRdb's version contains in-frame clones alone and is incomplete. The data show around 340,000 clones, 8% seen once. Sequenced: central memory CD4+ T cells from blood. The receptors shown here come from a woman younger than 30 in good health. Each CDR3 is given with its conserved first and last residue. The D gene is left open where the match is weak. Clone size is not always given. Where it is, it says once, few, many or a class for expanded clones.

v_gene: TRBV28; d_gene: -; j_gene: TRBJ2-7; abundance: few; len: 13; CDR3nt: TGTGCCAGCAGTGTTTTCGGACCCTACGAGCAGTACTTC; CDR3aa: CASSVFGPYEQYF
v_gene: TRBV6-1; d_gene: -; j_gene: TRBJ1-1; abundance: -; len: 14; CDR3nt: TGTGCCAGCAGTGGAACAGGGACGGTAACTGAAGCTTTCTTT; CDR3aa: CASSGTGTVTEAFF
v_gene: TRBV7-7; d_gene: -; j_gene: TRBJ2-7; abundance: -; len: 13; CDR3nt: TGTGCTAGCAGCTCCGACCAAGAGCAGCGGCAGTACTTC; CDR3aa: CASSSDQEQRQYF
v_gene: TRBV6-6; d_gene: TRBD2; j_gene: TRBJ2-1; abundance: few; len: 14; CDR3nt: TGTGCCAGCAGCACGGGCGGGAGGCAAAATGAGCAGTTCTTC; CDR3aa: CASSTGGRQNEQFF
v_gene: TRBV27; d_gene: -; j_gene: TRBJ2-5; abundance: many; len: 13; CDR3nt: TGTGCCAGCAGTTTACCCCAGGGAGGGACCCAGTACTTC; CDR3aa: CASSLPQGGTQYF
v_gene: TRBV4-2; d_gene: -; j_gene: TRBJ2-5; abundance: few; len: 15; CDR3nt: TGTGCCAGCAGCCAGATATCAGGGGGGGTAGAGACCCAGTACTTC; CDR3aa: CASSQISGGVETQYF
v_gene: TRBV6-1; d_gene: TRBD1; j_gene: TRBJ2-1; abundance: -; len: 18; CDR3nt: TGTGCCAGCAGTGAAGCGCTACAGGGGGCCCCTAGGGGGAATGAGCAGTTCTTC; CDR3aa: CASSEALQGAPRGNEQFF
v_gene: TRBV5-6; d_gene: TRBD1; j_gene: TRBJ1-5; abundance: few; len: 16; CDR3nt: TGTGCCAGCAGCTTGAATACAGGGGCTAGCAATCAGCCCCAGCATTTT; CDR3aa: CASSLNTGASNQPQHF
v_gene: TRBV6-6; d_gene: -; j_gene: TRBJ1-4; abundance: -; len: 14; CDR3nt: TGTGCCAGCAGTCCCCGTGGGGGGCGTGAAAAACTGTTTTTT; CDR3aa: CASSPRGGREKLFF
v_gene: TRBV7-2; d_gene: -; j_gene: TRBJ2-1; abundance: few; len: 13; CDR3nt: TGTGCCAGCAGCTTATTGTCTGTGGATGAGCAGTTCTTC; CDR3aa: CASSLLSVDEQFF
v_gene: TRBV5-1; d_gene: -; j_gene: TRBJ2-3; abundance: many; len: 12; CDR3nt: TGCGCCAGCAGCACGACAGGAGATACGCAGTATTTT; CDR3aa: CASSTTGDTQYF
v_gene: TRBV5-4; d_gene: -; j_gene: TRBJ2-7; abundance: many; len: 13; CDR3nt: TGTGCCAGCAGCTCGATGGGAGTCGGCGAGCAGTACTTC; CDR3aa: CASSSMGVGEQYF
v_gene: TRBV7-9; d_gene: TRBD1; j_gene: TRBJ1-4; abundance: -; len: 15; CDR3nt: TGTGCCAGCAGGGAGGAGGGGGCCGGTAATGAAAAACTGTTTTTT; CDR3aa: CASREEGAGNEKLFF
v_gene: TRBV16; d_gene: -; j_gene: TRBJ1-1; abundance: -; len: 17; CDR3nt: TGTGCCAGCAGCCAATATCCTACGGGGGCCAGGGGCACTGAAGCTTTCTTT; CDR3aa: CASSQYPTGARGTEAFF
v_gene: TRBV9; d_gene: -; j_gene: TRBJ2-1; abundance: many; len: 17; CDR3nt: TGTGCCAGCAGCGTAGAAGCCCGGGGGCTAGCGGACAATGAGCAGTTCTTC; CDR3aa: CASSVEARGLADNEQFF
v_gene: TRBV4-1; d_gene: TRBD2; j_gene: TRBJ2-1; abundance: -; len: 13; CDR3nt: TGCGCCAGCAGCCAAGATCAGGGAGGGTCCCAGTTCTTC; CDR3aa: CASSQDQGGSQFF
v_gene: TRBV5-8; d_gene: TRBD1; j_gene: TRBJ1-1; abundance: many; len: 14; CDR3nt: TGTGCCAGCAGCAACCGGGACAGGGTACCTGAAGCTTTCTTT; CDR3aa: CASSNRDRVPEAFF
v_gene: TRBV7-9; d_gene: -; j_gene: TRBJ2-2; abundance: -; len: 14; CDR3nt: TGTGCCAGCAGCTCCCCCGCCTGGGGCGGGGAGCTGTTTTTT; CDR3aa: CASSSPAWGGELFF
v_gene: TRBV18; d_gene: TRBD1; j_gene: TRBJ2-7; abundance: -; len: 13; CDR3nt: TGTGCCAGCTCAATGGGACAGACCTACGAGCAGTACTTC; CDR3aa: CASSMGQTYEQYF
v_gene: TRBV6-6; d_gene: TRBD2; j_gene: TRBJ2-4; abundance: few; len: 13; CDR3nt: TGTGCCAGCAGTCCCCAGACTAGCGGCATTCAGTACTTC; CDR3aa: CASSPQTSGIQYF
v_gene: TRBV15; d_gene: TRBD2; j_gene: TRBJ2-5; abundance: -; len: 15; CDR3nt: TGTGCCACCACCCAAAGCGGGAGGGATCGGGAGACCCAGTACTTC; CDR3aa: CATTQSGRDRETQYF
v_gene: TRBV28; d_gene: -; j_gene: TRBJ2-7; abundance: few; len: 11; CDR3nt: TGTGCCAGCAGCTACTACTACGAGCAGTACTTC; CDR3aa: CASSYYYEQYF
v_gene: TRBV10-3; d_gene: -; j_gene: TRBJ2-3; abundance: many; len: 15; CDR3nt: TGTGCCATCAGTATCGCGGTTTCGGACACAGATACGCAGTATTTT; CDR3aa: CAISIAVSDTDTQYF